The present T cell receptor beta chain was sequenced within a study of T cell repertoires in cytomegalovirus infection. About the research overall: Epitope selection comprised recently identified HLA-C-restricted CMV epitopes and well-studied HLA-B-restricted CMV epitopes.

Trimming stripped 4 bases from V and 4 bases from J, with 10 bases between. The CDR3 consists of 13 residues. Germline lookup yields CDR1 MNHNS and CDR2 SASEGT. The table lists this clonotype with a few counts. Its specificity is unknown. TCRdb redid the calling of the reads with MiXCR, one entry per CDR3 protein. The profile covers around 430,000 distinct CDR3 sequences, with under 45% appearing a single time and 40% to 50% taken by the ten largest. The chain carries TRBV6-1 and TRBJ1-1; TRBD1 is a possible D gene (5 bases). This clonotype was sampled from a human donor in good health (CMV status not recorded). Some clones in this sample may be carry-over from other donors' samples. The specimen was cultured PBMCs, collected from culture after CMV antigen stimulation. CDR3 in DNA: TGTGCCAGCAGTGCTTCGGGGGGCACTGAAGCTTTCTTT. Protein: CASSASGGTEAFF.